These T cell receptor beta chains were read from a single sample in a study of OX40 agonist ivuxolimab in advanced cancers. Here immunoSEQ multiplex PCR was the method, and the copy in TCRdb shows in-frame clones only, minus some. The sample consists of about 89,000 clones, about 88% of them appearing once. Sequencing was performed on CD4+ or CD8+ T cells sorted from blood, taken in a trial of the OX40 agonist ivuxolimab. All receptors come from an adult with an advanced solid tumor such as melanoma, head and neck, liver or kidney cancer. The CDR3 runs from the conserved cysteine through the conserved F or W. Each record gives: V gene, J gene, clone size, D gene, CDR3 DNA, CDR3 protein. A D gene is named only where the DNA matches it firmly. Size is stated for part of the rows, as once, few or many counts, or as a class when the clone is expanded.

TRBV9,TRBJ1-5,NA,TRBD1,TGTGCCAGCAGTCCTGGGGACAGGGTGGGTCAGCCCCAGCATTTT,CASSPGDRVGQPQHF
TRBV5-4,TRBJ1-1,once,NA,TGTGCCAGCAGCTTGGGATCCCAGATCGCTTTCTTT,CASSLGSQIAFF
TRBV7-6,TRBJ2-5,NA,TRBD1,TGTGCCAGCAGCCTAACCCCCCCGACAGGGGGCAGTGAGACCCAGTACTTC,CASSLTPPTGGSETQYF
TRBV14,TRBJ2-5,NA,NA,TGTGCCAGCAGCGCCCGACTAAGTTGGGAACAAGAGACCCAGTACTTC,CASSARLSWEQETQYF
TRBV19,TRBJ1-4,NA,NA,TGTGCCAGTAGTATAGTGGGCGAAAAACTGTTTTTT,CASSIVGEKLFF
TRBV18,TRBJ1-6,once,NA,TGTGCCAGCTCACCAGCGGGAACAGGTCAGATCCTCCACTTT,CASSPAGTGQILHF
TRBV6-5,TRBJ1-4,few,NA,TGTGCCAGCAGTTACTCCGGGGTGATTGGTGAAAAACTGTTTTTT,CASSYSGVIGEKLFF
TRBV12-5,TRBJ1-2,NA,NA,TGTGCTAGTGGTTCCACTGATTCCTATGGCTACACCTTC,CASGSTDSYGYTF
TRBV5-8,TRBJ1-4,NA,TRBD1,TGTGCCAGCAGCTGGGGACAGGTCAGAGAAAAACTGTTTTTT,CASSWGQVREKLFF
TRBV12-5,TRBJ1-1,once,TRBD1,TGTGCTAGTGGTAGAGAGGGGGCTCAAACTGAAGCTTTCTTT,CASGREGAQTEAFF
TRBV5-5,TRBJ2-1,NA,TRBD1,TGTGCCAGCAGCGGATCCGTACAGGGGCGATCCTACAATGAGCAGTTCTTC,CASSGSVQGRSYNEQFF
TRBV28,TRBJ2-1,NA,TRBD2,TGTGCCAGCAGTTTATCACTAGCGGGGTACGGTGAGCAGTTCTTC,CASSLSLAGYGEQFF
TRBV18,TRBJ1-2,NA,NA,TGTGCCAGCTCACCAAGTCAGGAGGCCAGCTACACCTTC,CASSPSQEASYTF
TRBV27,TRBJ2-1,NA,NA,TGTGCCAGCAGTTTTACAAAGGGGTCCTACAATGAGCAGTTCTTC,CASSFTKGSYNEQFF
TRBV12-5,TRBJ2-3,NA,NA,TGTGCTAGTGGTTTGCCCACAGGCGGCACAGATACGCAGTATTTT,CASGLPTGGTDTQYF
TRBV30,TRBJ1-5,few,NA,TGTGCCTGGAGCGCGGAGGACAATCAGCCCCAGCATTTT,CAWSAEDNQPQHF
TRBV19,TRBJ2-7,NA,NA,TGTGCCAGTAGTATAGGAGGGCAGCAGTACTTC,CASSIGGQQYF
TRBV21-1,TRBJ2-7,NA,NA,TGTGCCAGCAGCAAAGCTCGGAGGGACGAGCAGTACTTC,CASSKARRDEQYF
TRBV6-1,TRBJ1-2,NA,TRBD1,TGTGCCAGCAGAGGGGGACAGGAAGAATACGCCTTC,CASRGGQEEYAF
TRBV30,TRBJ2-7,NA,NA,TGTGCCTGGAGCCCCAGGGGGGAGATGTACTTC,CAWSPRGEMYF
TRBV12-5,TRBJ2-3,NA,NA,TGTGCTAGTGCCGCCTCCTTGGGGCGCACAGATACGCAGTATTTT,CASAASLGRTDTQYF
TRBV19,TRBJ1-5,NA,TRBD1,TGTGCCAGTAGTATAGTGGGGACAGGGGGCCAGCCCCAGCATTTT,CASSIVGTGGQPQHF
TRBV9,TRBJ1-2,NA,NA,TGTGCCAGCAGCGTAGAGCAAGGTCCTAACTATGGCTACACCTTC,CASSVEQGPNYGYTF
TRBV7-3,TRBJ2-7,NA,TRBD1,TGTGCCAGCAGCCCCCATCGGGACAGCTCCTACGAGCAGTACTTC,CASSPHRDSSYEQYF
TRBV10-2,TRBJ1-5,NA,NA,TGCGCCAGCAGCGACCGGACCTGGATGACGCAGCCCCAGCATTTT,CASSDRTWMTQPQHF
TRBV6-4,TRBJ2-7,NA,NA,TGTGCCAGCAGTGGACGGGCGGGGAGCTCCTACGAGCAGTACTTC,CASSGRAGSSYEQYF
TRBV7-2,TRBJ2-7,NA,NA,TGTGCCAGCAGCTTAGGCGGTTCCGGCGAGCAGTACTTC,CASSLGGSGEQYF
TRBV6-5,TRBJ2-2,NA,NA,TGTGCCAGCAGTTACGGATCCGGGGAGCTGTTTTTT,CASSYGSGELFF
TRBV4-1,TRBJ1-4,NA,TRBD1,TGCGCCAGCAGCCAAGACAGGGGGATAGGTGAAAAACTGTTTTTT,CASSQDRGIGEKLFF